The present T cell receptor (beta chain) was sequenced within a study of blood T cell repertoires in COVID-19. CDR3 length equals 15 residues. Germline assignment: CDR1 SGHVS and CDR2 FQNEAQ. With 4 bases removed from V and 3 bases from J, the gap between germline ends came to 13 bases. Libraries were prepared by immunoSEQ multiplex PCR; TCRdb keeps only in-frame clonotypes and omits some of them. The table includes about 140,000 clones, roughly 76% detected once. The table lists this clone with a count of one. The TCR sequence derives from a woman in her forties or fifties with active or convalescent COVID-19. The chain combines TRBV7-8 with TRBJ1-5, with D possibly matching TRBD1 (6 bases). The sequencing sample was made of peripheral blood. In DNA form, the CDR3 reads TGTGCCAGCAGCTGGGGCAGGGGCCTCAATCAGCCCCAGCATTTT. Amino acids: CASSWGRGLNQPQHF.